This is a list of T cell receptor beta chains from one sample in a study of blood T cell repertoires in COVID-19. The assay was immunoSEQ multiplex PCR, and TCRdb's table has in-frame clones only and misses some. The data show tens of thousands of clones, approximately 86% seen once. Material for sequencing was peripheral blood. The receptor set was obtained from a woman at least 80 years old in a cohort sampled during active or convalescent COVID-19. Both conserved end residues are part of each CDR3. A D gene is named only where the DNA matches it firmly. Not all rows give a size; the values are once, few, many and, for expanded clones, a class.

CDR3 protein | CDR3 DNA | J gene | CDR3 length | D gene | clone size | V gene
CASSAVAGGSYEQYF | TGCGCCAGCAGCGCGGTCGCGGGTGGCTCCTACGAGCAGTACTTC | TRBJ2-7 | 15 | . | . | TRBV5-1
CASKQTEYNEQFF | TGTGCCAGCAAGCAGACAGAGTACAATGAGCAGTTCTTC | TRBJ2-1 | 13 | . | . | TRBV6-5
CASSPAQGLISNYGYTF | TGTGCCAGCAGCCCGGCACAGGGGTTGATTAGCAACTATGGCTACACCTTC | TRBJ1-2 | 17 | TRBD1 | few | TRBV5-6
CASSLSGLAASTDTQYF | TGTGCCAGCAGCCTTAGTGGACTAGCGGCTAGCACAGATACGCAGTATTTT | TRBJ2-3 | 17 | TRBD2 | . | TRBV11-3
CASSFRQGDGYTF | TGTGCCAGCAGCTTTCGACAGGGGGACGGCTACACCTTC | TRBJ1-2 | 13 | TRBD1 | . | TRBV7-2
CASSDGGGGETQYF | TGTGCCAGCAGTGACGGCGGTGGAGGGGAGACCCAGTACTTC | TRBJ2-5 | 14 | . | . | TRBV2
CASSEAYEQYF | TGTGCCAGCAGTGAGGCATACGAGCAGTACTTC | TRBJ2-7 | 11 | . | . | TRBV28
CASSQAAAGELFF | TGCGCCAGCAGCCAAGCTGCAGCCGGGGAGCTGTTTTTT | TRBJ2-2 | 13 | . | . | TRBV4-3
CASSIGQGREKLFF | TGTGCCAGTAGTATTGGACAGGGGCGAGAAAAACTGTTTTTT | TRBJ1-4 | 14 | TRBD1 | . | TRBV19
CASSLSNSGGPYGYTF | TGTGCCAGCAGTTTATCGAATTCAGGGGGCCCTTATGGCTACACCTTC | TRBJ1-2 | 16 | TRBD1 | . | TRBV27
CAWSSQMNTEAFF | TGTGCCTGGTCCTCCCAGATGAACACTGAAGCTTTCTTT | TRBJ1-1 | 13 | . | . | TRBV30
CASSVRGEYNEQFF | TGTGCCAGTAGCGTCCGGGGAGAATACAATGAGCAGTTCTTC | TRBJ2-1 | 14 | . | once | TRBV13
CASSSYTEAFF | TGTGCCAGCAGCTCGTACACTGAAGCTTTCTTT | TRBJ1-1 | 11 | . | . | TRBV7-9
CASNSASRGQETQYF | TGTGCCAGCAACTCAGCGTCCCGAGGCCAAGAGACCCAGTACTTC | TRBJ2-5 | 15 | . | . | TRBV11-3
CASGSRGTNEKLFF | TGTGCCAGCGGCTCCAGGGGAACTAATGAAAAACTGTTTTTT | TRBJ1-4 | 14 | . | . | TRBV7-9
CALGREFYEQYF | TGTGCCCTGGGGCGGGAGTTTTACGAGCAGTACTTC | TRBJ2-7 | 12 | TRBD2 | once | TRBV30
CASSQVIAGHSPLHF | TGTGCCAGCAGCCAGGTGATCGCGGGACATTCACCCCTCCACTTT | TRBJ1-6 | 15 | . | . | TRBV3-1/TRBV3-2
CASSGRGRGLRNEQFF | TGTGCCAGCAGCGGCCGCGGGAGGGGATTGAGAAATGAGCAGTTCTTC | TRBJ2-1 | 16 | TRBD2 | . | TRBV2
CASSLMEISSYEQYF | TGTGCCAGCAGCTTAATGGAGATAAGCTCCTACGAGCAGTACTTC | TRBJ2-7 | 15 | . | . | TRBV7-3
CASSSQGSDYGYTF | TGCGCCAGCAGCTCACAGGGTTCGGACTATGGCTACACCTTC | TRBJ1-2 | 14 | . | . | TRBV10-2
CSVEAGRSSYEQYF | TGCAGCGTTGAAGCTGGTAGAAGCTCCTACGAGCAGTACTTC | TRBJ2-7 | 14 | . | few | TRBV29-1
CASSLDSGRVYNEQFF | TGTGCCAGCAGCTTAGATAGCGGGAGAGTCTACAATGAGCAGTTCTTC | TRBJ2-1 | 16 | TRBD2 | . | TRBV11-3
CASSLAGTGNSYEQYF | TGTGCCAGCAGCTTAGCCGGGACAGGGAACTCCTACGAGCAGTACTTC | TRBJ2-7 | 16 | TRBD1 | . | TRBV11-3
CASRQRGGELFF | TGTGCCAGCAGGCAGCGGGGAGGGGAGCTGTTTTTT | TRBJ2-2 | 12 | TRBD2 | . | TRBV2
CASSQGQGAGSEKLFF | TGCGCCAGCAGCCAAGGACAGGGGGCCGGGTCGGAAAAACTGTTTTTT | TRBJ1-4 | 16 | TRBD1 | . | TRBV4-1
CASSRTSGGGNEQFF | TGTGCCAGTAGCAGGACTAGCGGGGGTGGCAATGAGCAGTTCTTC | TRBJ2-1 | 15 | TRBD2 | . | TRBV19
CASSQEGRGQGVSAAFF | TGCGCCAGCAGCCAAGAAGGGCGGGGACAGGGCGTCTCAGCAGCTTTCTTT | TRBJ1-1 | 17 | TRBD1 | . | TRBV4-1
CASSLSTGTWGGYTF | TGTGCCAGCAGCTTATCTACCGGGACTTGGGGAGGCTACACCTTC | TRBJ1-2 | 15 | . | . | TRBV5-4
CASSEIWQGSYGYTF | TGTGCCAGCAGTGAGATATGGCAGGGAAGCTATGGCTACACCTTC | TRBJ1-2 | 15 | . | . | TRBV25-1
CASSLGGGLETQYF | TGCGCCAGCAGCTTGGGTGGAGGGCTGGAGACCCAGTACTTC | TRBJ2-5 | 14 | . | . | TRBV5-1
CSARGQGNTEAFF | TGCAGCGCCCGAGGACAGGGTAACACTGAAGCTTTCTTT | TRBJ1-1 | 13 | TRBD1 | once | TRBV29-1
CASNRDLNNSPLHF | TGTGCCAGCAACAGGGATCTTAATAATTCACCCCTCCACTTT | TRBJ1-6 | 14 | . | . | TRBV6-5
CASCRQGVQNSPLHF | TGTGCCAGCTGCAGACAGGGGGTGCAGAATTCACCCCTCCACTTT | TRBJ1-6 | 15 | TRBD1 | . | TRBV6-5
CASSATGVGFYEQYF | TGTGCCAGCAGCGCCACAGGGGTAGGTTTCTACGAGCAGTACTTC | TRBJ2-7 | 15 | TRBD1 | . | TRBV9
CASSTGKGAQYF | TGTGCCAGCAGTACAGGGAAAGGGGCCCAGTACTTC | TRBJ2-5 | 12 | . | . | TRBV21-1
CASSLTGNTEAFF | TGTGCCAGCAGCCTCACAGGGAACACTGAAGCTTTCTTT | TRBJ1-1 | 13 | . | . | TRBV27